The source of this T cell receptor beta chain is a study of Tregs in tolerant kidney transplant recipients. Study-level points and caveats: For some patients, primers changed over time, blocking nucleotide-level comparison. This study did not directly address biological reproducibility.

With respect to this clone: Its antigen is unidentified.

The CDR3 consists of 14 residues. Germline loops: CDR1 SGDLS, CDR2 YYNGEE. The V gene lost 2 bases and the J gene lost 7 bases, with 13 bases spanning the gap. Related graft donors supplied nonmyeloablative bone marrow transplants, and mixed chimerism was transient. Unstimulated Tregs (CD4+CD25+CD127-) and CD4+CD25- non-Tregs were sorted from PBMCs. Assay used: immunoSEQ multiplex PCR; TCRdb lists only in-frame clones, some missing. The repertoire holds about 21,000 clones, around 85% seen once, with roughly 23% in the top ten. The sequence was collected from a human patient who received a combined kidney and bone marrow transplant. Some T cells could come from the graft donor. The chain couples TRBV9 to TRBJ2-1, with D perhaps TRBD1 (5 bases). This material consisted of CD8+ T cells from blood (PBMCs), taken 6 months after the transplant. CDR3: CASSVQGLRNEQFF. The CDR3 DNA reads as TGTGCCAGCAGCGTCCAGGGTCTTAGGAATGAGCAGTTCTTC.